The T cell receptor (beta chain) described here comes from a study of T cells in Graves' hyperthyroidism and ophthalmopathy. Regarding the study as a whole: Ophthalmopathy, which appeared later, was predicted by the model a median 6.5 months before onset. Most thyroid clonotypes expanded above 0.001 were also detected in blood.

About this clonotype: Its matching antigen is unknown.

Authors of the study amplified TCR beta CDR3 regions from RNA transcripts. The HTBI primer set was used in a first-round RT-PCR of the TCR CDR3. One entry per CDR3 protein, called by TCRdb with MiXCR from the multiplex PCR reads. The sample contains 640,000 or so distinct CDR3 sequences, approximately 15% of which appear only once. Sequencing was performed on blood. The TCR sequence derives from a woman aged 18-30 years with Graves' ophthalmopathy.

The CDR3 nucleotides are TGCAGCGCGGGACTAGCGTCATCTTCCTACGAGCAGTACTTC. Translated, it gives CSAGLASSSYEQYF. The chain recombines TRBV20-1 with TRBJ2-7; TRBD2 aligns across 10 bases. The CDR3 is 14 amino acids. Germline loops: CDR1 DFQATT, CDR2 SNEGSKA (reference sequence).